This TCR beta chain appears in the sequencing data of a study of cytomegalovirus exposure and HLA in healthy donors. The overall study: Among around 400 genotyped donors, around 82% fell in the Caucasian-associated ancestry cluster. Study-wide findings and caveats: Many donors shared some public TCRs, even though most TCR sequences were rare. Testing in vitro showed a few CMV-associated chains specific for CMV antigens. Analyses of presence/absence relied on an assumption of roughly uniform sequencing depth across donors.

The germline V gene encodes CDR1 SQVTM and CDR2 ANQGSEA. The CDR3 loop spans 13 amino acids. The V and J ends lost 6 bases and 3 bases, in that order; junction bases with no gene match: 6. The study ran its PCR with 60 Vbeta and 13 Jbeta primers. Produced via immunoSEQ multiplex PCR; TCRdb's table is partial and in-frame only. This repertoire includes tens of thousands of clones. With respect to this clone: What it binds is unknown.

This TCR came from a man in his forties or fifties in good health and CMV-seropositive. Source material: PBMCs. This chain joins TRBV29-1 and TRBJ1-1, with 8 bases aligning to TRBD1. As DNA, the CDR3 is TGCAGCGTCTACAGGGGGTCCGACACTGAAGCTTTCTTT. This translates into CSVYRGSDTEAFF.